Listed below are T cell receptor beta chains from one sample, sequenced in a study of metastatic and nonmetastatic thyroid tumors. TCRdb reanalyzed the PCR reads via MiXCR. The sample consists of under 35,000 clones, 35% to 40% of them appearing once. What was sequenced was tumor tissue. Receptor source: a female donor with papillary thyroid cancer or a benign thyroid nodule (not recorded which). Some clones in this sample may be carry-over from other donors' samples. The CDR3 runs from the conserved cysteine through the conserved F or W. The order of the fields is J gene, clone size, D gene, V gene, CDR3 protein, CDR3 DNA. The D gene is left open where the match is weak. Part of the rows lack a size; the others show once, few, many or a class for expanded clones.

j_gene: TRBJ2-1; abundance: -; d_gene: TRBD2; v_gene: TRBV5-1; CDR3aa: CASSPSSGSSYNEQFF; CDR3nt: TGCGCCAGCAGCCCATCGAGCGGGAGCTCGTACAATGAGCAGTTCTTC
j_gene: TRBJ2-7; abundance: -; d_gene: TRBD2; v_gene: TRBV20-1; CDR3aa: CSARRLAAMNEQYF; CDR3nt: TGCAGTGCTAGACGCCTAGCGGCAATGAACGAGCAGTACTTC
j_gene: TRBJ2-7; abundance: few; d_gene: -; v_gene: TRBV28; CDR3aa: CASSDKGAYEQYF; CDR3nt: TGTGCCAGCTCTGATAAGGGGGCCTACGAGCAGTACTTC
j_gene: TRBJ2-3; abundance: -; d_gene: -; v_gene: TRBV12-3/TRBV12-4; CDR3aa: CASTPAGTDTQYF; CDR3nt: TGTGCCAGCACACCAGCAGGCACAGATACGCAGTATTTT
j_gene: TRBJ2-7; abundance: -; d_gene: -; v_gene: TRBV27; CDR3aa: CASSIQGIRYEQYF; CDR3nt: TGTGCCAGCAGTATACAGGGAATTCGATACGAGCAGTACTTC
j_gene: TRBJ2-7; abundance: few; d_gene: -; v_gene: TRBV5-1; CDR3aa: CASSSTGTNYEQYF; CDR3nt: TGCGCCAGCAGCTCAACCGGGACAAACTACGAGCAGTACTTC
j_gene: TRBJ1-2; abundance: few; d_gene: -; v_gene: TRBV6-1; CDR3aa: CASSEIGTRTVNGYTF; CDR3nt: TGTGCCAGCAGTGAGATTGGGACGAGGACCGTCAATGGCTACACCTTC
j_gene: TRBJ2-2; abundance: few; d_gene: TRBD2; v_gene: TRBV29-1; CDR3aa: CSVAISGINTGELFF; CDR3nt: TGCAGCGTTGCCATTAGCGGGATAAACACCGGGGAGCTGTTTTTT
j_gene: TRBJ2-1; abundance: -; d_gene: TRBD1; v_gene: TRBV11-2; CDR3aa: CASSLGSGRTGDGQFF; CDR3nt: TGTGCCAGCAGCTTAGGCAGTGGGAGGACAGGGGATGGGCAGTTCTTC
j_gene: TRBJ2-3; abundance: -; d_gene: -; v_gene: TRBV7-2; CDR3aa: CASSLGVGDTQYF; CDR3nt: TGTGCCAGCAGCTTAGGTGTTGGAGATACGCAGTATTTT
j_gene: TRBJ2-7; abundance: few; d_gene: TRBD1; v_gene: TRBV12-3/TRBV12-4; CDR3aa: CASSPPTGVAYEQYF; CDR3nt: TGTGCCAGCAGTCCGCCGACAGGGGTGGCCTACGAGCAGTACTTC
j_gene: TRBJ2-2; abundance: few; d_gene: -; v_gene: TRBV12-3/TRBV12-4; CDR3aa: CASSPRYTGELFF; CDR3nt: TGTGCCAGCAGTCCAAGATACACCGGGGAGCTGTTTTTT
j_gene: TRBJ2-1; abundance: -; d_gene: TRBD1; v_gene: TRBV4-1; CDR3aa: CASSQGQGRYNEQFF; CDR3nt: TGCGCCAGCAGCCAAGGACAGGGGAGGTACAATGAGCAGTTCTTC
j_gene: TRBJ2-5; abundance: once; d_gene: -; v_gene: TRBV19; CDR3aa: CASSMGLAQETQYF; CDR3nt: TGTGCCAGTAGTATGGGGCTAGCCCAAGAGACCCAGTACTTC
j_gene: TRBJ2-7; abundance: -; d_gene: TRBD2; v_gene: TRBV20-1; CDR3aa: CSAHPSREGLEQYF; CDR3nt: TGCAGTGCCCACCCCTCTCGGGAGGGCTTGGAGCAGTACTTC
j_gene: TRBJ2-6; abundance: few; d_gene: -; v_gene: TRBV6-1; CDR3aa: CASGRGRASGANVLTF; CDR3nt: TGTGCCAGCGGCAGGGGTAGGGCCTCTGGGGCCAACGTCCTGACTTTC
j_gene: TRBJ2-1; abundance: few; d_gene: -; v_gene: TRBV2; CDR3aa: CASSQDFYNEQFF; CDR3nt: TGTGCCAGCAGTCAAGACTTCTACAATGAGCAGTTCTTC
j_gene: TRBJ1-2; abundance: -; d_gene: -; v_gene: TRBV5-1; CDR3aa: CASSADSVTYGYTF; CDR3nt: TGCGCCAGCAGCGCAGACAGCGTAACCTATGGCTACACCTTC
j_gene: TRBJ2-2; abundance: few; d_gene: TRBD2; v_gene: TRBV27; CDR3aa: CASSFWASGSGGELFF; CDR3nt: TGTGCCAGCAGTTTTTGGGCTAGCGGGAGCGGCGGGGAGCTGTTTTTT
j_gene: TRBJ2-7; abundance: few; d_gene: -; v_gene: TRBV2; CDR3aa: CASSERTYEQYF; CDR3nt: TGTGCCAGCAGTGAACGGACCTACGAGCAGTACTTC
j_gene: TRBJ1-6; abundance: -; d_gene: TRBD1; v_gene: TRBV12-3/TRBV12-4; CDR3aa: CASRYTGTGYSPLHF; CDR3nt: TGTGCCAGCAGGTACACCGGGACAGGATATTCACCCCTCCACTTT
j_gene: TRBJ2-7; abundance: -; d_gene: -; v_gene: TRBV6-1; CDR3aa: CASSEGPYEQYF; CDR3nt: TGTGCCAGCAGTGAAGGTCCTTACGAGCAGTACTTC
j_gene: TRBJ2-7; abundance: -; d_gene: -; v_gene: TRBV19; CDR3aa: CASSATGMSMGQYF; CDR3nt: TGTGCCAGTAGTGCTACAGGGATGTCTATGGGGCAGTACTTC